This T cell receptor beta chain was recovered during a study of T-cell reconstitution after alpha-beta-depleted transplantation in children. Trimming stripped 3 bases from V and 4 bases from J, with 13 bases between. The CDR3 is 14 residues long. CDR1 is SGHRS and CDR2 is YFSETQ in the germline V gene. This clonotype appeared a few times. TCRbeta library construction was performed incorporating unique molecular identifiers. TCRdb itself ran the PCR reads through MiXCR, one entry per CDR3 protein. The table includes some 490,000 distinct CDR3 sequences, around 12% detected once. The sample in question was PBMCs from the stem cell graft donor, obtained from the stem cell graft. This sequence joins TRBV5-1 and TRBJ1-2; D is possibly TRBD1 (6 bases). The clonotype originates from a human donor who donated a stem cell graft to a child with combined immunodeficiency. CDR3 region: CASSSGQTPYGYTF. The CDR3 DNA reads TGCGCCAGCAGCTCCGGACAGACCCCCTATGGCTACACCTTC.